This entry is about one TCR beta chain. The antigen is unknown. This sample is part of a study of cytomegalovirus exposure and HLA in healthy donors. Study-wide results and caveats: An assumption of roughly uniform sequencing depth across donors underlay the presence/absence analyses.

The PCR contained 60 Vbeta and 13 Jbeta primers. The protocol was immunoSEQ multiplex PCR, while the TCRdb copy is restricted to in-frame clones and leaves out a portion. The sample's table shows 200,000 to 250,000 clones. The CDR3 contains 18 residues. CDR1 and CDR2 from the germline V gene are LGHNA and YSLEER. The V segment lost 0 bases and the J segment 0 bases; nucleotides outside the gene matches: 8. Though probably carrying unrecorded immune exposures, donors were nominally healthy at sampling. The TCR sequence derives from a woman aged 25 to 39 in good health and CMV-seropositive. The rearrangement uses TRBV4-3 and TRBJ1-1; 9 positions agree with TRBD1. Material for sequencing was PBMCs. The CDR3 spells CASSQDGGTGYMNTEAFF. For the CDR3, the DNA is TGCGCCAGCAGCCAAGATGGGGGGACAGGGTACATGAACACTGAAGCTTTCTTT.